This TCR beta chain appears in the sequencing data of a study of CD8 T cells in ankylosing spondylitis (dated by TCRdb to between 2016 and 2019). A note on the overall study: To find TCR variants linked to disease, the study profiled T cell receptor beta repertoires in ankylosing spondylitis patients and healthy donors. The whole study cohort included some 100 healthy donors and 25 ankylosing spondylitis patients. Samples of peripheral blood were taken, and for ankylosing spondylitis patients, synovial fluid was collected as well. The paper's findings and limits, for the study overall: Some motif variants were previously reported in synovial fluid and blood of reactive arthritis patients, suggesting common disease-initiation mechanisms. According to the report, matched synovial fluid samples from ankylosing spondylitis patients were significantly enriched for the disease-linked clones. A TCR beta motif of seven or eight highly homologous amino acid variants appeared characteristic of blood from ankylosing spondylitis patients. A CD8+ phenotype was shown by the disease-linked clones, which were found at relatively low frequencies in peripheral blood.

The germline V gene (reference sequence) sets CDR1 to DFQATT and CDR2 to SNEGSKA. The CDR3 goes from the cysteine to the phenylalanine over 15 residues. Only the CDR3 portion is preserved as DNA: 45 bases, with reading frame beginning at the first base. The junction shows trimming of 6 bases on V and 0 bases on J, plus 12 bases between the germline ends. Instrument used: Illumina HiSeq 2500. Quantitative 5'-RACE with molecular barcodes was the method used to prepare the TCR beta libraries. Per the source publication's procedure: A new computational method based on a probabilistic model of VDJ rearrangement was used to identify disease-linked TCR variants. The public reads were run again by TCRdb, first through fastp at Q25 and then through MiXCR, and only productive beta chains were kept. CDR3 protein sequences are deduplicated, and each keeps its most common genes and DNA. The V and J calls, along with clone size, are taken from TCRdb and not from the paper's own processing. For this sample there are some 840,000 distinct CDR3 sequences; 10% to 15% appear just once. Together, the top ten hold about 0.5% of the sample.

This clonotype was seen a handful of times. Its antigen remains undetermined. Base qualities are not provided; no much larger clone lies one nucleotide away. Sequenced input: blood, either unsorted or a sorted T cell fraction (not recorded which). The TCR comes from a male donor with ankylosing spondylitis. The receptor chain draws on TRBV20-1 and TRBJ1-6; the D gene lacks a confident call. The CDR3 sequence is CSAPPTSSYNSPLHF. The bases are TGCAGTGCCCCACCTACTAGCTCCTATAATTCACCCCTCCACTTT.